Sequencing of this T cell receptor beta chain was carried out in a study of CD8 T cells in Susac syndrome. V dropped 6 bases and J dropped 4 bases, with 16 bases sitting between them. This CDR3 comprises 15 residues. Random hexamers were used to reverse transcribe the RNA input (about 0.45 to 1 ug). Using its own MiXCR run on the immunoSEQ multiplex PCR reads, TCRdb lists one record per CDR3 protein. The sample carries under 200,000 distinct CDR3 sequences, roughly 95% recorded once. The V gene is TRBV12-3 or TRBV12-4, the J gene TRBJ2-1, with D unclear. The TCR was taken from a human donor with Susac syndrome. Sequenced sample: CD4+ T cells from PBMCs. CDR3 region: CASRTWVAPYNEQFF. As DNA, the CDR3 is TGTGCCAGCAGAACCTGGGTGGCTCCTTACAATGAGCAGTTCTTC.